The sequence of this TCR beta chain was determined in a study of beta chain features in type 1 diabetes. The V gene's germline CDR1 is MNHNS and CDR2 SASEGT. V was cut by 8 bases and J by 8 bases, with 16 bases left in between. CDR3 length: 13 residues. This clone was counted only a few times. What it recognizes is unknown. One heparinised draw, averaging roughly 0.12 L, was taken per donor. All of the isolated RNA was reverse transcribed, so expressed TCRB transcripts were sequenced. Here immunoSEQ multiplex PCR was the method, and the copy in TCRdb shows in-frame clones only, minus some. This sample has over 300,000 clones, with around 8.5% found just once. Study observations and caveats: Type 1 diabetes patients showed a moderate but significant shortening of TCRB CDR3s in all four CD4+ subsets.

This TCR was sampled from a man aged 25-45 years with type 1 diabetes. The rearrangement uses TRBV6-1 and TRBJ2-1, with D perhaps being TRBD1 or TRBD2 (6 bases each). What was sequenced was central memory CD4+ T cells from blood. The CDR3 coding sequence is TGTGCCAGCCAGAGGGGGGAGTGGTATGAGCAGTTCTTC. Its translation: CASQRGEWYEQFF.